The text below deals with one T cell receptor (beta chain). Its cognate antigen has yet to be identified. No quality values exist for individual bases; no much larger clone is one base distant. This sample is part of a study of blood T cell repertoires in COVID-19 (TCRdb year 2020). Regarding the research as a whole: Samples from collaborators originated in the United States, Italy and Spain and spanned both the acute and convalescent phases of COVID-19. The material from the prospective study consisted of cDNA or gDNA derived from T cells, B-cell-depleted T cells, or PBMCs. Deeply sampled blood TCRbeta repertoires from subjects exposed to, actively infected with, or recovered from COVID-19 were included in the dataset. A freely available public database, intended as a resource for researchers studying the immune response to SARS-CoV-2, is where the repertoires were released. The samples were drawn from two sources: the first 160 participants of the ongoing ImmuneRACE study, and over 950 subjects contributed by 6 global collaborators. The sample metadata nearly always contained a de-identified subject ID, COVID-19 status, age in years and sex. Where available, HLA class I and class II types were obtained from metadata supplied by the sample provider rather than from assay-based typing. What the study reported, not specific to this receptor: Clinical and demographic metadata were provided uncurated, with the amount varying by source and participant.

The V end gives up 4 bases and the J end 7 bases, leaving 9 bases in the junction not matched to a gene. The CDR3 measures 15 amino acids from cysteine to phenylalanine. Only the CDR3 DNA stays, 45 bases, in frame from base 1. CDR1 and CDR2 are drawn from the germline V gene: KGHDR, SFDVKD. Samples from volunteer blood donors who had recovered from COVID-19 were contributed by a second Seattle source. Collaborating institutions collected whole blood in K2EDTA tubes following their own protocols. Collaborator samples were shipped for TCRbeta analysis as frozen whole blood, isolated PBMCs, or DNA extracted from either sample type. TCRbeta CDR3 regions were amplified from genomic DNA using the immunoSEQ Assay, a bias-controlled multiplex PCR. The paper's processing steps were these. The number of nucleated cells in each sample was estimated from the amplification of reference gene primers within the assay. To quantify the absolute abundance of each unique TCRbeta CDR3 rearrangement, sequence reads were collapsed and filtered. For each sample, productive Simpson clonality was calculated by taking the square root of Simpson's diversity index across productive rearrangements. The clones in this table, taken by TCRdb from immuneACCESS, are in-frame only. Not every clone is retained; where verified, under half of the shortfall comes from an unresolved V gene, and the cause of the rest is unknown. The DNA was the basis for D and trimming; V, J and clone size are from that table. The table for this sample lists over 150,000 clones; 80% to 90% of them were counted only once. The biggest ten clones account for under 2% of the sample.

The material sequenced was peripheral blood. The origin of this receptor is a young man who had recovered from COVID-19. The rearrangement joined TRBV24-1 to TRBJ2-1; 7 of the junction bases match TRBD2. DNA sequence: TGTGCCACCAGTGAAGGGGCTAGCGGAGTGAATGAGCAGTTCTTC. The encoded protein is CATSEGASGVNEQFF.